These 27 T cell receptor beta chains originate from one sample sequenced in a study of T cell responses to AZD1222 COVID-19 vaccine. The protocol was immunoSEQ multiplex PCR, while the TCRdb copy is restricted to in-frame clones and leaves out a portion. The sample has just over 80,000 clones; 85% to 90% are singletons. The material sequenced was peripheral blood, taken on day 0 of AZD1222 vaccination. These receptor sequences come from an adult in good health.

The chain couples TRBV4-3 to TRBJ1-2; D remains unclear. This CDR3 is built from 13 residues. The ends were cut back, 0 bases at V and 6 bases at J, with 8 bases in the middle. Germline V lookup: CDR1 LGHNA, CDR2 YSLEER. CDR3 region: CASSQDRGDGYTF. The CDR3 DNA is TGCGCCAGCAGCCAAGATAGAGGCGATGGCTACACCTTC.

The chain couples TRBV14 to TRBJ1-1; D is perhaps TRBD1 (5 bases). V was clipped by 3 bases and J by 7 bases, with 12 bases between them. The germline V gene encodes CDR1 SGHDN and CDR2 FVKESK. The CDR3 covers 13 residues. DNA for the CDR3: TGTGCCAGCAGCCAGCCCCGAGGGGTTGAAGCTTTCTTT. Its protein is CASSQPRGVEAFF.

Here the CDR3 DNA reads TGTGCCAGCAGCCCTCGGGACGGCTCTAACACCGGGGAGCTGTTTTTT. Translating it yields CASSPRDGSNTGELFF. The chain couples TRBV14 to TRBJ2-2; D possibly uses TRBD1 or TRBD2 (5 bases each). Trimming stripped 4 bases from V and 2 bases from J, with 14 bases between. Looked up from germline, CDR1 is SGHDN and CDR2 is FVKESK. The CDR3 runs 16 residues. The full variable domain, with the rest looked up from reference TRBV14 and TRBJ2-2, is EAGVTQFPSHSVIEKGQTVTLRCDPISGHDNLYWYRRVMGKEIKFLLHFVKESKQDESGMPNNRFLAERTGGTYSTLKVQPAELEDSGVYFCASSPRDGSNTGELFFGEGSRLTVL.

The chain joins TRBV2 to TRBJ1-5; 10 positions match TRBD1. This CDR3 has 19 residues. The V gene's germline CDR1 is SNHLY and CDR2 FYNNEI. J lost 0 bases, V lost 5 bases, and 13 bases had no gene match. The CDR3 DNA sequence: TGTGCCAGCAGTCAGAGGGGGACAGGGGACTTATATAGCAATCAGCCCCAGCATTTT. It specifies CASSQRGTGDLYSNQPQHF. Using reference TRBV2 and TRBJ1-5 for the parts outside the CDR3, the full variable domain is EPEVTQTPSHQVTQMGQEVILRCVPISNHLYFYWYRQILGQKVEFLVSFYNNEISEKSEIFDDQFSVERPDGSNFTLKIRSTKLEDSAMYFCASSQRGTGDLYSNQPQHFGDGTRLSIL.

The chain couples TRBV30 to TRBJ1-2; the D is unclear. Germline assignment: CDR1 GTSNPN and CDR2 SVGIG (reference sequence). With 1 base removed from V and 7 bases from J, the gap between germline ends came to 4 bases. The CDR3 covers 10 residues. DNA of the CDR3: TGTGCCTGGAGTGGGGCTGGCTACACCTTC. Translating gives CAWSGAGYTF.

J is TRBJ2-2 and V is TRBV25-1; D tentatively fits TRBD1 or TRBD2 (6 bases each). Trimming shortened V by 1 base and J by 2 bases, and 17 bases separated the two germline ends. The CDR3 extends over 18 amino acids. Germline CDR1 is MGHDK and CDR2 is SYGVNS. For the CDR3, the DNA is TGTGCCAGCAGTGAATCTTTTTTAGGGGGAGGAAACACCGGGGAGCTGTTTTTT. This translates into CASSESFLGGGNTGELFF.

The V gene is TRBV18, the J gene TRBJ2-3; no clear D. Trimming shortened V by 5 bases and J by 2 bases, and 23 bases separated the two germline ends. CDR3 length equals 18 residues. Germline V CDR1 and CDR2: KGHSH, LQKENI. CDR3 in amino acids: CASSSLKMGWAYTDTQYF. CDR3 nucleotides: TGTGCCAGCTCATCACTAAAAATGGGGTGGGCCTACACAGATACGCAGTATTTT. The variable domain in full, completed from reference TRBV18 and TRBJ2-3, reads NAGVMQNPRHLVRRRGQEARLRCSPMKGHSHVYWYRQLPEEGLKFMVYLQKENIIDESGMPKERFSAEFPKEGPSILRIQQVVRGDSAAYFCASSSLKMGWAYTDTQYFGPGTRLTVL.

The chain recombines TRBV7-8 with TRBJ2-7; the D call may be TRBD1 or TRBD2 (5 bases each). Germline loops: CDR1 SGHVS, CDR2 FQNEAQ. CDR3 length: 15 amino acids. Trimming removed 4 bases at V and 4 bases at J, with 17 bases between. The CDR3 DNA sequence: TGTGCCAGCAGCTCGAGTGGGGGATTTTCGTACGAGCAGTACTTC. Amino acids: CASSSSGGFSYEQYF.

The chain couples TRBV5-1 to TRBJ2-2; unclear D gene. Trimming took off 3 bases at V and 2 bases at J, with 8 bases between the two ends. The CDR3 extends over 14 amino acids. Germline assignment: CDR1 SGHRS and CDR2 YFSETQ. CDR3 residues: CASSSIPNTGELFF. CDR3 in DNA: TGCGCCAGCAGCTCAATCCCAAACACCGGGGAGCTGTTTTTT.

The V gene is TRBV6-2 or TRBV6-3, the J gene TRBJ2-7; D is possibly TRBD2 (6 bases). In germline, CDR1 is MNHEY, CDR2 SVGEGT. The V and J ends lost 2 bases and 11 bases respectively, with 16 bases between them. The CDR3 sequence is 13 residues long. The CDR3 loop reads CASSYLTPGLEYF. For the CDR3, the DNA is TGTGCCAGCAGTTACCTCACGCCGGGACTGGAGTACTTC.

The genes are TRBV2 and TRBJ1-1; 7 nucleotides line up with TRBD1. Germline loops: CDR1 SNHLY, CDR2 FYNNEI. Trimming removed 4 bases from V and 5 bases from J; junction bases left unmatched: 10. The CDR3 runs 15 residues. Here the CDR3 reads CASSGQGPQVTEAFF. The CDR3 bases are TGTGCCAGCAGTGGACAGGGCCCCCAGGTAACTGAAGCTTTCTTT.

The J gene is TRBJ1-1, the V gene TRBV5-1; TRBD1 might be the D (5 bases). CDR3 length equals 14 residues. Looked up from germline, CDR1 is SGHRS and CDR2 is YFSETQ. V shed 4 bases and J shed 5 bases, with 15 bases lying between them. The CDR3 region has the DNA TGCGCCAGCAGCCCCGCATATGGGGGAACTGAAGCTTTCTTT. As protein: CASSPAYGGTEAFF.

The chain has TRBV6-2 or TRBV6-3 and TRBJ2-5; TRBD2 is a possible D gene (5 bases). The CDR3 has 13 amino acids. V dropped 5 bases and J dropped 4 bases, with 11 bases sitting between them. Germline V gene data show CDR1 as MNHEY and CDR2 as SVGEGT. In nucleotides, the CDR3 is TGTGCCAGCAGTGACGGGGTTACAGAGACCCAGTACTTC. Amino acid sequence: CASSDGVTETQYF.

The chain joins TRBV12-3 or TRBV12-4 to TRBJ1-6, with 8 nucleotides matching TRBD1. V was pared by 6 bases and J by 7 bases, with 2 bases of the junction left unmatched. CDR3 size: 13 residues. The CDR3 spells CASRQGANSPLHF. Here the CDR3 DNA reads TGTGCCAGCAGGCAGGGGGCAAATTCACCCCTCCACTTT.

This clone has only one observation. The chain employs TRBV15 and TRBJ2-1; D may correspond to TRBD1 or TRBD2 (6 bases each). The CDR3 totals 14 residues. V was shortened by 0 bases and J by 9 bases, with 12 bases between the two germline ends. CDR1 and CDR2 (germline): LNHNV, YYDKDF (reference sequence). The DNA for the CDR3 is TGTGCCACCAGCAGAGACGGGGGCGTTGGTGAGCAGTTCTTC. Amino acid sequence: CATSRDGGVGEQFF.

This clone was found a few times. This sequence joins TRBV2 and TRBJ2-7; tentative D call: TRBD1 (7 bases). Trimming took 4 bases from V and 2 from J, leaving 12 bases between them. Germline values: CDR1 SNHLY, CDR2 FYNNEI. The CDR3 runs 14 residues. The CDR3 loop reads CASSARGTAYEQYF. CDR3 sequence (DNA): TGTGCCAGCAGTGCCCGGGGGACAGCCTACGAGCAGTACTTC.

The chain is built from TRBV28 and TRBJ2-3; 9 positions match TRBD2. This CDR3 has 16 residues. The trim removed 2 bases at V and 2 bases at J, leaving 5 bases unmatched. The germline gives CDR1 MDHEN, CDR2 SYDVKM. The CDR3 DNA sequence: TGTGCCAGCAGTTTAAAGCGGGGGGCAATCACAGATACGCAGTATTTT. This codes for CASSLKRGAITDTQYF.

The rearrangement links TRBV6-1 to TRBJ2-3; 7 bases agree with TRBD2. Germline assignment: CDR1 MNHNS and CDR2 SASEGT. This CDR3 has 13 residues. V lost 4 bases and J lost 3; bases outside the gene matches: 1. The CDR3 bases are TGTGCCAGCAGTGGGCGGGGGACAGATACGCAGTATTTT. Its translation: CASSGRGTDTQYF.

This clone was observed once. This rearrangement joins TRBV14 to TRBJ2-7; TRBD2 matches 10 bases. The V and J ends lost 1 base and 3 bases, in that order; junction bases with no gene match: 3. Germline CDR1 and CDR2: SGHDN and FVKESK. The CDR3 spans 15 residues. The CDR3 coding sequence is TGTGCCAGCAGCCAAGTACTAGCGGGGAACTACGAGCAGTACTTC. Translation gives CASSQVLAGNYEQYF.

V and J are TRBV7-8 and TRBJ2-2, with 14 bases identical to TRBD2. Trimming cost V 2 bases and J 2 bases; bases outside gene matches: 4. In germline, CDR1 is SGHVS, CDR2 FQNEAQ. The CDR3 consists of 18 residues. CDR3 in amino acids: CASSLSGLAGANTGELFF. The CDR3 nucleotides are TGTGCCAGCAGCTTATCGGGACTAGCGGGGGCTAACACCGGGGAGCTGTTTTTT.

This clone was seen just once. V is TRBV6-5 and J is TRBJ1-2, with D perhaps matching TRBD1 (5 bases). Germline V gives CDR1 MNHEY, CDR2 SVGAGI. V was clipped by 5 bases and J by 2 bases, with 9 bases between them. CDR3 size: 13 residues. This chain's CDR3 is CASSTQENYGYTF. The CDR3 DNA sequence: TGTGCCAGCAGTACACAGGAGAACTATGGCTACACCTTC.

The chain is built from TRBV11-2 and TRBJ2-1, with 8 bases identical to TRBD2. Germline V gene sequence: CDR1 SGHAT, CDR2 FQNNGV. With 5 bases clipped from V and 1 base from J, the junction kept 4 bases outside the gene matches. The CDR3 covers 15 residues. The CDR3 region is CASSVAGRSYNEQFF. The DNA for the CDR3 is TGTGCCAGCAGCGTAGCGGGGAGATCCTACAATGAGCAGTTCTTC.

The chain is built from TRBV5-1 and TRBJ1-3; no firm D call. The ends were cut back, 0 bases at V and 0 bases at J, with 7 bases in the middle. The CDR3 runs 15 residues. The V gene's germline CDR1 is SGHRS and CDR2 YFSETQ. The CDR3 DNA reads TGCGCCAGCAGCTTGGAGGCGAACTCTGGAAACACCATATATTTT. Encoded protein: CASSLEANSGNTIYF.

The V call is TRBV18, the J call TRBJ2-7, with a tentative D call TRBD2 (5 bases). This CDR3 comprises 13 residues. Germline CDR1 is KGHSH and CDR2 is LQKENI. The V and J ends lost 3 bases and 3 bases respectively, with 9 bases between them. The CDR3 sequence is CASSPGDRYEQYF. In DNA form, the CDR3 reads TGTGCCAGCTCACCGGGAGACCGCTACGAGCAGTACTTC.

The V and J genes are TRBV20-1 and TRBJ1-1; D is uncertain. The CDR3 sequence is 11 residues long. Trimming took off 1 base at V and 7 bases at J, with 7 bases between the two ends. Germline V gene lookup returns CDR1 DFQATT and CDR2 SNEGSKA (reference sequence). The CDR3 DNA is TGCAGTGCTAGAGGCGGGATTGAAGCTTTCTTT. This encodes CSARGGIEAFF.

The V gene is TRBV2, the J gene TRBJ2-3, with 8 bases that match TRBD2. CDR3 length: 14 amino acids. V was pared by 7 bases and J by 7 bases, with 10 bases of the junction left unmatched. CDR1 SNHLY and CDR2 FYNNEI come from the germline V gene. CDR3 DNA sequence: TGTGCCAGCATGCGGGGGGCCCAAACCCATACGCAGTATTTT. It encodes CASMRGAQTHTQYF.

In its sample, this clone was seen once. The rearrangement uses TRBV29-1 and TRBJ1-1; D is possibly TRBD1 (5 bases). The V gene's germline CDR1 is SQVTM and CDR2 ANQGSEA. This CDR3 spans 12 amino acids. Trimming stripped 3 bases from V and 2 bases from J, with 7 bases between. CDR3 in DNA: TGCAGCGTTGACAGGGACAACACTGAAGCTTTCTTT. This encodes CSVDRDNTEAFF.